The 29 T cell receptor beta chains in this list originate from one sample, sequenced in a study of shared clonotypes between healthy human individuals. Generated by immunoSEQ multiplex PCR, the TCRdb table keeps only in-frame clones and is missing some. In the table there are some 2.1 million clones, 95% of which are singletons. The sample consisted of naive CD4+ T cells sorted from blood. The subset was: CD45RA+ positively selected. Receptors originate from a man between 18 and 35 years old in good health.

The V and J genes are TRBV4-1 and TRBJ1-5; 7 bases fit TRBD1. With 3 bases clipped from V and 4 bases from J, the junction kept 3 bases outside the gene matches. This CDR3 comprises 14 residues. Germline V gene data show CDR1 as MGHRA and CDR2 as YSYEKL. For the CDR3, the DNA is TGCGCCAGCAGCCAGGACAGGTTAAATCAGCCCCAGCATTTT. Translated, it gives CASSQDRLNQPQHF.

V usage is TRBV4-1 and J usage is TRBJ1-6; D unclear. The germline CDR1 and CDR2 sequences are MGHRA and YSYEKL. V shed 6 bases and J shed 3 bases, with 12 bases lying between them. This CDR3 is built from 15 residues. CDR3 sequence: CASSQAAGYNSPLHF. In nucleotides, the CDR3 is TGCGCCAGCAGTCAGGCGGCAGGCTATAATTCACCCCTCCACTTT.

This sequence joins TRBV5-6 and TRBJ2-7; 9 nucleotides align to TRBD2. Germline-derived CDR1 and CDR2 are SGHDT and YYEEEE. V trimming: 4 bases; J trimming: 5 bases; junction bases outside the gene matches: 4. This CDR3 spans 13 amino acids. The DNA for the CDR3 is TGTGCCAGCAGCCCCGGGACTAGCAACGAGCAGTACTTC. This sequence encodes CASSPGTSNEQYF.

The chain combines TRBV5-5 with TRBJ2-7, with 9 nucleotides matching TRBD1. This CDR3 spans 16 amino acids. After removal of 4 bases from V and 1 base from J, the junction contained 9 bases not matched to a gene. Germline CDR1 is SGHKS and CDR2 is YYEKEE (reference sequence). CDR3 nucleotides: TGTGCCAGCAGCGTAAGAGCGGGACAGGGATCCTACGAGCAGTACTTC. Translated: CASSVRAGQGSYEQYF.

The V gene is TRBV2, the J gene TRBJ1-6, with 10 nucleotides matching TRBD1. CDR3 size: 15 residues. The ends lost 5 bases at V and 7 bases at J; junction bases unmatched: 5. CDR1 and CDR2 from the germline V gene are SNHLY and FYNNEI. CDR3 coding DNA: TGTGCCAGCAGTTCTCCGGGACAGGGGAATTCACCCCTCCACTTT. Encoded protein: CASSSPGQGNSPLHF.

This clone was recorded only once. The genes are TRBV9 and TRBJ2-7, with 8 nucleotides matching TRBD1. Per the germline V gene, CDR1 is SGDLS and CDR2 is YYNGEE. V lost 3 bases, J lost 2 bases, and 7 bases stayed unmatched. The CDR3 consists of 15 residues. In DNA, the CDR3 is TGTGCCAGCAGCGCCCATAGACAGGGGCCCTACGAGCAGTACTTC. Residues: CASSAHRQGPYEQYF.

The CDR3 DNA is TGTGCCAGCAGCCAAGGGTTGGTAGCGGGGGCGACAGATACGCAGTATTTT. Its protein product is CASSQGLVAGATDTQYF. The chain joins TRBV7-9 to TRBJ2-3; 9 nucleotides match TRBD2. J was trimmed by 3 bases and V by 5 bases; bases with no gene match: 12. The CDR3 is 17 amino acids. Germline V gene lookup returns CDR1 SEHNR and CDR2 FQNEAQ (reference sequence).

Worth noting for this clone: Other DNA sequences in this specimen translate into the identical CDR3. The chain couples TRBV9 to TRBJ2-7; 8 nucleotides match TRBD1. The CDR3 loop spans 14 amino acids. The germline CDR1 and CDR2 sequences are SGDLS and YYNGEE. V gave up 0 bases and J gave up 4 bases; unmatched junction bases: 3. The DNA for the CDR3 is TGTGCCAGCAGCGTAGGGACAGGGAGGTACGAGCAGTACTTC. This encodes CASSVGTGRYEQYF.

The CDR3: CASSSRQNEKLFF. In nucleotides, the CDR3 is TGTGCCAGCAGTTCCCGCCAGAATGAAAAACTGTTTTTT. V gene TRBV6-5 combines with J gene TRBJ1-4; D uncertain. The V end was cut by 4 bases, the J end by 5 bases, with 8 bases between. The CDR3 contains 13 residues. From germline, CDR1 is MNHEY and CDR2 SVGAGI.

For the CDR3, the DNA is TGTGCCAGAAGCTTGCGCAAGTCCAGCAATCAGCCCCAGCATTTT. This encodes CARSLRKSSNQPQHF. The gene calls are TRBV5-3 and TRBJ1-5, with D uncertain. TRBV5-3 is given ORF status, its function remaining uncertain. Trimming took off 1 base at V and 1 base at J, with 9 bases between the two ends. This CDR3 has 15 amino acids.

The V and J genes are TRBV2 and TRBJ2-6; the D gene is possibly TRBD1 (5 bases). The CDR3 covers 17 residues. V dropped 5 bases and J dropped 1 base, with 15 bases sitting between them. Per germline, CDR1 SNHLY and CDR2 FYNNEI. CDR3 protein: CASSSTGYASGANVLTF. The CDR3 nucleotides read TGTGCCAGCAGTTCTACAGGATATGCTTCTGGGGCCAACGTCCTGACTTTC.

The V and J genes are TRBV18 and TRBJ2-5; D gene unclear. The CDR3 has 13 amino acids. Germline lookup yields CDR1 KGHSH and CDR2 LQKENI. Trimming removed 1 base from V and 3 bases from J, with 6 bases in between. The CDR3 region is CASSPQGKETQYF. The DNA of the CDR3 is TGTGCCAGCTCACCACAGGGAAAAGAGACCCAGTACTTC. Supplemented by reference TRBV18 and TRBJ2-5, the full variable domain reads NAGVMQNPRHLVRRRGQEARLRCSPMKGHSHVYWYRQLPEEGLKFMVYLQKENIIDESGMPKERFSAEFPKEGPSILRIQQVVRGDSAAYFCASSPQGKETQYFGPGTRLLVL.

This chain connects TRBV4-3 to TRBJ2-3; tentatively, D is TRBD2 (6 bases). From germline, CDR1 is LGHNA and CDR2 YSLEER. V gave up 0 bases and J gave up 6 bases, with 19 bases separating them. This CDR3 has 17 residues. CDR3 sequence: CASSQEALANYRDTQYF. CDR3 nucleotides: TGCGCCAGCAGCCAAGAGGCACTAGCAAATTACAGGGATACGCAGTATTTT.

The chain carries TRBV14 and TRBJ2-2; possibly TRBD2 for D (5 bases). Per the germline V gene, CDR1 is SGHDN and CDR2 is FVKESK. This CDR3 region has 15 residues. The V gene lost 2 bases and the J gene lost 3 bases, with 10 bases spanning the gap. As DNA, the CDR3 is TGTGCCAGCAGCCAAATGGACTCTGACACCGGGGAGCTGTTTTTT. It translates to CASSQMDSDTGELFF.

This chain joins TRBV5-5 and TRBJ1-1; a possible D gene is TRBD1 (5 bases). CDR1 is SGHKS, CDR2 YYEKEE, per germline (reference sequence). V lost 2 bases, J lost 9 bases, and 17 bases lay in between. The CDR3 is made up of 14 amino acids. The CDR3 DNA is TGTGCCAGCAGCTTAGCAGGGCCAGCCAGCCAAGCTTTCTTT. Its protein is CASSLAGPASQAFF.

J is TRBJ1-1 and V is TRBV29-1; 8 nucleotides line up with TRBD1. CDR3 length: 15 residues. Trimming took 3 bases from V and 1 from J; bases not matched to a gene: 7. Germline V gene sequence: CDR1 SQVTM, CDR2 ANQGSEA. CDR3 loop: CSVDPRGLGNTEAFF. The CDR3 DNA is TGCAGCGTTGACCCCAGGGGGCTGGGGAACACTGAAGCTTTCTTT.

On this clone itself: Other DNA sequences in this specimen translate into the identical CDR3. The CDR3 bases are TGTGCCAGCTCACCTAAAAACACCGGGGAGCTGTTTTTT. Protein sequence: CASSPKNTGELFF. The genes are TRBV18 and TRBJ2-2; D gene unclear. V lost 3 bases to trimming and J lost 2 bases, with 4 bases between them. There are 13 residues in the CDR3. CDR1 KGHSH and CDR2 LQKENI come from the germline V gene.

In its sample, this clone was seen once. The chain joins TRBV6-6 to TRBJ2-2; perhaps TRBD2 as D (5 bases). V lost 0 bases, J lost 4 bases, and 12 bases lay in between. The CDR3 runs 16 residues. From germline, CDR1 is MNHNY and CDR2 SVGAGI (reference sequence). DNA for the CDR3: TGTGCCAGCAGTTACTCAGGTTTAGGAGGCACCGGGGAGCTGTTTTTT. Residues: CASSYSGLGGTGELFF.

The CDR3 region is CASSFPGMGGNTIYF. CDR3 nucleotides: TGTGCCAGCAGTTTTCCCGGGATGGGTGGAAACACCATATATTTT. This chain connects TRBV28 to TRBJ1-3, with D unresolved. Per germline, CDR1 MDHEN and CDR2 SYDVKM. Trimming left V 3 bases short and J 3 bases short, with 12 bases between. The CDR3 loop spans 15 amino acids.

The chain uses TRBV7-3 and TRBJ2-6; D is perhaps TRBD2 (5 bases). From germline, CDR1 is SGHTA and CDR2 FQGTGA. This CDR3 spans 16 amino acids. The V end was cut by 4 bases, the J end by 2 bases, with 12 bases between. The CDR3 DNA follows: TGTGCCAGCAGCTCTGGCCCGGGAACTGGGGCCAACGTCCTGACTTTC. This sequence encodes CASSSGPGTGANVLTF.

The table lists this clone with a count of one. Different DNA sequences within this sample yield the same CDR3. The gene calls are TRBV18 and TRBJ1-2; D is uncertain. CDR1 and CDR2 from the germline V gene are KGHSH and LQKENI. V lost 3 bases and J lost 3, with 8 bases in between. This CDR3 is 13 amino acids long. The chain's CDR3 is CASSPLGDYGYTF. As DNA, the CDR3 is TGTGCCAGCTCACCGTTGGGTGACTATGGCTACACCTTC.

The rearrangement links TRBV5-5 to TRBJ2-1, with a possible D match to TRBD2 (6 bases). This CDR3 is built from 14 residues. Germline V gene sequence: CDR1 SGHKS, CDR2 YYEKEE (reference sequence). Trimming cost V 4 bases and J 10 bases, with 18 bases left between them. The CDR3 loop is CASSRREAVVEQFF. The CDR3 DNA is TGTGCCAGCAGCCGGAGGGAAGCGGTAGTAGAGCAGTTCTTC.

The chain recombines TRBV7-6 with TRBJ2-1; 8 bases align to TRBD1. The trim removed 3 bases at V and 2 bases at J, leaving 3 bases unmatched. The germline CDR1 and CDR2 sequences are SGHVS and FNYEAQ. This CDR3 contains 15 residues. DNA for the CDR3: TGTGCCAGCAGCTTGACAGGGGAAACCTACAATGAGCAGTTCTTC. It codes for CASSLTGETYNEQFF.

The chain has TRBV10-3 and TRBJ1-2; D is unclear. Trimming left V 7 bases short and J 7 bases short, with 16 bases between. This CDR3 contains 13 residues. Per the germline V gene, CDR1 is ENHRY and CDR2 is SYGVKD. The CDR3 region is CAITATEAGGYTF. In DNA, the CDR3 is TGTGCCATCACCGCGACCGAGGCTGGTGGCTACACCTTC.

V gene TRBV5-1 combines with J gene TRBJ1-2, with 7 positions matching TRBD1. This CDR3 is built from 14 residues. Trimming at V came to 2 bases and at J to 4 bases, leaving 5 bases not matched to a gene. Germline loops: CDR1 SGHRS, CDR2 YFSETQ. The CDR3 sequence is CASSFTGAAYGYTF. CDR3 DNA: TGCGCCAGCAGCTTTACAGGGGCAGCCTATGGCTACACCTTC.

This clone was counted once. The V and J genes are TRBV30 and TRBJ2-7; D gene uncertain. The CDR3 runs to 13 residues. Germline CDR1 reads GTSNPN; CDR2 reads SVGIG (reference sequence). V lost 6 bases and J lost 2, with 14 bases in between. CDR3 sequence reads: CACSPTPPYEQYF. The CDR3, as DNA: TGTGCCTGCTCCCCCACGCCTCCCTACGAGCAGTACTTC.

CDR3 region: CASSLLSLGNTGELFF. CDR3 sequence (DNA): TGTGCCAGTAGTCTCCTCAGCTTGGGCAACACCGGGGAGCTGTTTTTT. J is TRBJ2-2 and V is TRBV19; D call uncertain. V lost 5 bases to trimming and J lost 2 bases, with 15 bases between them. The CDR3 is made up of 16 amino acids. Per germline, CDR1 LNHDA and CDR2 SQIVND (reference sequence).

V gene TRBV18 combines with J gene TRBJ2-1; 8 nucleotides align to TRBD2. The CDR3 contains 15 residues. Germline CDR1 reads KGHSH; CDR2 reads LQKENI. V dropped 4 bases and J dropped 9; count of bases not matched to a gene: 11. The CDR3 region has the DNA TGTGCCAGCTCACAAGGTTCAGGTAGCGGGATTGAGCAGTTCTTC. Its protein product is CASSQGSGSGIEQFF.

The rearrangement links TRBV29-1 to TRBJ2-7; D unclear. This CDR3 has 11 residues. Trimming took off 4 bases at V and 6 bases at J, with 10 bases between the two ends. The V gene's germline CDR1 is SQVTM and CDR2 ANQGSEA. Here the CDR3 DNA reads TGCAGCGTTGCCTCCGGTCTCGAGCAGTACTTC. The encoded protein is CSVASGLEQYF.